Below, one TCR beta chain is given with its context. Patients of the Seattle cohort, enrolled during active infection, were followed longitudinally. From germline, CDR1 is LGHNT and CDR2 FRNRAP. This CDR3 is 15 amino acids long. Trimming at V came to 5 bases and at J to 13 bases, leaving 10 bases not matched to a gene. The source of the sample is a study of blood T cell repertoires in COVID-19. Study-wide background: PBMCs, B-cell-depleted T cells, or T cells were the source of the cDNA or gDNA that made up the material.

Measured with immunoSEQ multiplex PCR; TCRdb has only the in-frame clones, and not every one. The table lists under 300,000 clones, 80% to 90% of them singletons. Sequences were obtained from peripheral blood. This clonotype originated in a woman between 70 and 85 years old with COVID-19, enrolled during active disease. The chain has TRBV12-5 and TRBJ1-6, with 11 bases lining up with TRBD1. The CDR3 protein is CASGPSTGTGGPLHF. Here the CDR3 DNA reads TGTGCTAGTGGTCCCTCGACCGGGACAGGGGGTCCCCTCCACTTT.